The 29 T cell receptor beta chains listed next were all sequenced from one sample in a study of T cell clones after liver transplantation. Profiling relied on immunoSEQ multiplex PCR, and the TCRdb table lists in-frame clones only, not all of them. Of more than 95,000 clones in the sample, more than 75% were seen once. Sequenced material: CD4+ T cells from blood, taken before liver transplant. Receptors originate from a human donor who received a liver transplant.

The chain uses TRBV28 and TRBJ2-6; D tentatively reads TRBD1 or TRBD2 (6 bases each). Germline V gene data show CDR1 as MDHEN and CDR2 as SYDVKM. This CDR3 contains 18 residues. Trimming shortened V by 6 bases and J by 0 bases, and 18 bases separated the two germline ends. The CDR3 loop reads CASSSIRGVTSGANVLTF. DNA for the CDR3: TGTGCCAGCAGCTCTATTAGGGGGGTGACCTCTGGGGCCAACGTCCTGACTTTC.

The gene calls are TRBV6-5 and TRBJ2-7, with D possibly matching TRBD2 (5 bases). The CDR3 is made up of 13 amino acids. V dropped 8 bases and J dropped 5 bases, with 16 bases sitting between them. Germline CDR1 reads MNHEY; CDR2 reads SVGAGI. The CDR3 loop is CASSSERRNEQYF. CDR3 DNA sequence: TGTGCCAGCTCTTCCGAGCGGAGGAACGAGCAGTACTTC.

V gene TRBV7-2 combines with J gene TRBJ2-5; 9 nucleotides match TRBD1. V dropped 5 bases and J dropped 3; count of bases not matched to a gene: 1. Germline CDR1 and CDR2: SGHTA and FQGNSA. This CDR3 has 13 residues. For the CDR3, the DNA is TGTGCCAGCAGCCGACAGGGGGAAGAGACCCAGTACTTC. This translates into CASSRQGEETQYF. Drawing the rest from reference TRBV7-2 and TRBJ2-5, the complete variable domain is GAGVSQSPSNKVTEKGKDVELRCDPISGHTALYWYRQSLGQGLEFLIYFQGNSAPDKSGLPSDRFSAERTGGSVSTLTIQRTQQEDSAVYLCASSRQGEETQYFGPGTRLLVL.

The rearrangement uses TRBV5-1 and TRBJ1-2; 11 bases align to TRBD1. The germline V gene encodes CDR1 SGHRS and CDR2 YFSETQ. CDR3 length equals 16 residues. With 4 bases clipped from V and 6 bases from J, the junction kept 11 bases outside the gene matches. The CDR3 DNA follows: TGCGCCAGCAGCCCCGGACAGGGGGCGAACGAAGATGGCTACACCTTC. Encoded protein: CASSPGQGANEDGYTF. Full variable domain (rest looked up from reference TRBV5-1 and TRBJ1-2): KAGVTQTPRYLIKTRGQQVTLSCSPISGHRSVSWYQQTPGQGLQFLFEYFSETQRNKGNFPGRFSGRQFSNSRSEMNVSTLELGDSALYLCASSPGQGANEDGYTFGSGTRLTVV.

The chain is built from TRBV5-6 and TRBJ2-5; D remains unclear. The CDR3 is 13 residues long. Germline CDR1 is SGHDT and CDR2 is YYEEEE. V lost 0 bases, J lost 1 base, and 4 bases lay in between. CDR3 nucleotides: TGTGCCAGCAGCTTGGTTACCCAAGAGACCCAGTACTTC. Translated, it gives CASSLVTQETQYF.

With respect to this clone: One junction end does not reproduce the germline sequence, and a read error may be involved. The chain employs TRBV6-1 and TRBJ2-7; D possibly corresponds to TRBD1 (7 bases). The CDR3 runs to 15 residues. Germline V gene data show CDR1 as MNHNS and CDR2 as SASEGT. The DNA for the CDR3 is TGTGCTAGCAGACCAGGGGGGTCCAGCTCCTACGAGCAGTACTTC. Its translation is CASRPGGSSSYEQYF.

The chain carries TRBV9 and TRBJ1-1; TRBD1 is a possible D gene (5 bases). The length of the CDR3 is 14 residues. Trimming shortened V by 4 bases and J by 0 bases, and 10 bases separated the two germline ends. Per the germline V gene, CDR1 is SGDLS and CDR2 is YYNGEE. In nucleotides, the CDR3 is TGTGCCAGCAGCACCGGCAGGGTGAACACTGAAGCTTTCTTT. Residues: CASSTGRVNTEAFF.

CDR3 region: CASSPKSRQLYGYTF. The CDR3 DNA follows: TGTGCCAGCAGCCCAAAATCCCGCCAACTTTATGGCTACACCTTC. This chain joins TRBV5-6 and TRBJ1-2; D is uncertain. Germline lookup yields CDR1 SGHDT and CDR2 YYEEEE. This CDR3 has 15 residues. V lost 4 bases to trimming and J lost 5 bases, with 18 bases between them. The variable domain in full, completed from reference TRBV5-6 and TRBJ1-2, reads DAGVTQSPTHLIKTRGQQVTLRCSPKSGHDTVSWYQQALGQGPQFIFQYYEEEERQRGNFPDRFSGHQFPNYSSELNVNALLLGDSALYLCASSPKSRQLYGYTFGSGTRLTVV.

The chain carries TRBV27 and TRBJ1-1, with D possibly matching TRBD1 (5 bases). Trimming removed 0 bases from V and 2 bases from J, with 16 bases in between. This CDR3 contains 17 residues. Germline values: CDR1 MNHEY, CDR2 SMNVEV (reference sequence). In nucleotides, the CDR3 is TGTGCCAGCAGTTTATCCCAGGACAAGCCGTTAAACACTGAAGCTTTCTTT. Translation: CASSLSQDKPLNTEAFF.

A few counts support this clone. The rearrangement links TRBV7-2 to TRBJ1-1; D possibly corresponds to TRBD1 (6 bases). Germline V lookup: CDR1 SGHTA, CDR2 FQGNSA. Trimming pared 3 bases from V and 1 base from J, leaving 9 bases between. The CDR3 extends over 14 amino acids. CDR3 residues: CASSFTDRNTEAFF. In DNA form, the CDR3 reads TGTGCCAGCAGCTTCACGGACAGGAACACTGAAGCTTTCTTT.

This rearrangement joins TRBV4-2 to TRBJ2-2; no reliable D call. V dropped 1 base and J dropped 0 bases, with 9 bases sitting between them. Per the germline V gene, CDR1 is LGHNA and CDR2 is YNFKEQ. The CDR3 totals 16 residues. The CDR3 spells CASSQGPGTNTGELFF. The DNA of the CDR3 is TGTGCCAGCAGCCAAGGCCCGGGTACGAACACCGGGGAGCTGTTTTTT.

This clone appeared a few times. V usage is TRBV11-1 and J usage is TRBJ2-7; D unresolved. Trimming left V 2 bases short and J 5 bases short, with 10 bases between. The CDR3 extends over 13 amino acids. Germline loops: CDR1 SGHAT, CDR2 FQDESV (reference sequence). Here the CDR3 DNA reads TGTGCCAGCAGCTTAATGGGTCGGCACGAGCAGTACTTC. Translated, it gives CASSLMGRHEQYF.

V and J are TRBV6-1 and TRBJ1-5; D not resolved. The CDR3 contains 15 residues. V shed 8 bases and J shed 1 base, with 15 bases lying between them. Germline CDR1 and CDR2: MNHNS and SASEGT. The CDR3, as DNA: TGTGCCAGCTCGTTATTAGGGTTAAGCAATCAGCCCCAGCATTTT. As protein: CASSLLGLSNQPQHF.

In DNA, the CDR3 is TGTGCCAGCAGCACAAGGGTCTCCTACGAGCAGTACTTC. It is translated as CASSTRVSYEQYF. The chain carries TRBV7-9 and TRBJ2-7; D is unresolved. Germline V gives CDR1 SEHNR, CDR2 FQNEAQ (reference sequence). V dropped 5 bases and J dropped 0 bases, with 8 bases sitting between them. The CDR3 loop spans 13 amino acids.

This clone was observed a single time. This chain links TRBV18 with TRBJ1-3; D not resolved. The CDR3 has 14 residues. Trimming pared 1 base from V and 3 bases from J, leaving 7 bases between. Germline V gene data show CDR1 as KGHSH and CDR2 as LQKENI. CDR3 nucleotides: TGTGCCAGCTCACCACAGGGCAATGGAAACACCATATATTTT. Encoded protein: CASSPQGNGNTIYF.

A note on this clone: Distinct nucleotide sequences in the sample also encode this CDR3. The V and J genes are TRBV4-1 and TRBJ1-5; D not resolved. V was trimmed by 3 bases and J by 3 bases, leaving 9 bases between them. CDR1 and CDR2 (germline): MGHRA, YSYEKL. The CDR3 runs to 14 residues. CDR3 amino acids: CASSHGQANQPQHF. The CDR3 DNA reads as TGCGCCAGCAGCCATGGGCAGGCCAATCAGCCCCAGCATTTT.

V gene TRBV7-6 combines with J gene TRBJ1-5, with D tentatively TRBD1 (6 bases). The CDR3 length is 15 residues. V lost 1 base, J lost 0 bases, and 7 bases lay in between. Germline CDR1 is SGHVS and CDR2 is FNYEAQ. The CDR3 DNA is TGTGCCAGCAGCTTAGGGACAGATAGCAATCAGCCCCAGCATTTT. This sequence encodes CASSLGTDSNQPQHF. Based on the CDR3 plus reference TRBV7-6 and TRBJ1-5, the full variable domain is GAGVSQSPRYKVTKRGQDVALRCDPISGHVSLYWYRQALGQGPEFLTYFNYEAQQDKSGLPNDRFSAERPEGSISTLTIQRTEQRDSAMYRCASSLGTDSNQPQHFGDGTRLSIL.

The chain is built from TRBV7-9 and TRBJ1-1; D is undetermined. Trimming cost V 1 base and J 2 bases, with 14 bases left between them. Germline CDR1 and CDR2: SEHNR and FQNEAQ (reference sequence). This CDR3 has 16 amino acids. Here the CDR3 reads CASSLGNPEGNTEAFF. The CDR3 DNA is TGTGCCAGCAGCTTAGGGAACCCGGAGGGAAACACTGAAGCTTTCTTT.

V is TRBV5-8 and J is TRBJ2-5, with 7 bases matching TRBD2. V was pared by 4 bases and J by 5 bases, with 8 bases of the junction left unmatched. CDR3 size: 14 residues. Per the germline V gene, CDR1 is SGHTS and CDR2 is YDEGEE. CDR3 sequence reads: CASSGGGLTETQYF. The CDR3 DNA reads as TGTGCCAGCAGCGGGGGAGGGCTAACGGAGACCCAGTACTTC.

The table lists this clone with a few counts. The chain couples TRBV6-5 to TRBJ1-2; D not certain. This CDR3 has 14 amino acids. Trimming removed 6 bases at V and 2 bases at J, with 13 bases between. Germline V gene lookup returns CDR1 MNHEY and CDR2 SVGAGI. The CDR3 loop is CASRARVGNYGYTF. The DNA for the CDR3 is TGTGCCAGCAGAGCTAGGGTGGGGAACTATGGCTACACCTTC.

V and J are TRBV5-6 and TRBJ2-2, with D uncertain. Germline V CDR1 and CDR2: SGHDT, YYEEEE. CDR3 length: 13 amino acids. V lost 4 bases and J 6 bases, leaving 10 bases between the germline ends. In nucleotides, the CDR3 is TGTGCCAGCAGCCCCCGTGGGTCCGGGGAGCTGTTTTTT. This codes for CASSPRGSGELFF.

CDR3 protein: CASSQSRTDYGYTF. The DNA of the CDR3 is TGTGCCAGCAGCCAATCGCGGACAGACTATGGCTACACCTTC. The chain combines TRBV16 with TRBJ1-2, with D possibly TRBD1 on 6 matching bases. V was clipped by 0 bases and J by 3 bases, with 8 bases between them. Germline assignment: CDR1 KGHSY and CDR2 FQNENV. The CDR3 extends over 14 amino acids.

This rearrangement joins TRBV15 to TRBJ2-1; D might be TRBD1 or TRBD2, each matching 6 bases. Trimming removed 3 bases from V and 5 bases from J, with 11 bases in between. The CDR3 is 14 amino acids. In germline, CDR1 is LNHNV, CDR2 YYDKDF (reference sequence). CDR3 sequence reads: CATSSGGSNNEQFF. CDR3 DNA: TGTGCCACCAGCAGCGGGGGCTCTAACAATGAGCAGTTCTTC.

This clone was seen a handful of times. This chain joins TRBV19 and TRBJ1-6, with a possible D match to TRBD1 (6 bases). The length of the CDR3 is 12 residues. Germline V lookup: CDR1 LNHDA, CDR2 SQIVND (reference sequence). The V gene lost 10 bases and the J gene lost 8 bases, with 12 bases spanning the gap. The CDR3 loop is CATGGQDSPLHF. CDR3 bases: TGTGCCACCGGGGGGCAGGATTCACCCCTCCACTTT.

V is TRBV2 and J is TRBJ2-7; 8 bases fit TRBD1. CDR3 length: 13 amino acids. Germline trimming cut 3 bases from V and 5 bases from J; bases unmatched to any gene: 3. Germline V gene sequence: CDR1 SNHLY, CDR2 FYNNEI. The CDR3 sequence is CASSEDRVHEQYF. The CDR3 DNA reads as TGTGCCAGCAGTGAGGACAGGGTCCACGAGCAGTACTTC.

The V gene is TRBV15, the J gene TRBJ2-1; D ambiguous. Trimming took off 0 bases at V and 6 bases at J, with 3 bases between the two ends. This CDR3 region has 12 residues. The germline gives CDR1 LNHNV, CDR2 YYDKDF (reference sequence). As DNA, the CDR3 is TGTGCCACCAGCAGAGATCCCAATGAGCAGTTCTTC. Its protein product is CATSRDPNEQFF.

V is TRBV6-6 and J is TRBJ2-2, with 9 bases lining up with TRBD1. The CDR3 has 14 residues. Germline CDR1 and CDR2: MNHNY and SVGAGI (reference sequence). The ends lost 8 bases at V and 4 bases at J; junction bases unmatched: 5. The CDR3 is CASARTGATGELFF. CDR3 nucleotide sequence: TGTGCCAGCGCCCGGACAGGGGCCACCGGGGAGCTGTTTTTT.

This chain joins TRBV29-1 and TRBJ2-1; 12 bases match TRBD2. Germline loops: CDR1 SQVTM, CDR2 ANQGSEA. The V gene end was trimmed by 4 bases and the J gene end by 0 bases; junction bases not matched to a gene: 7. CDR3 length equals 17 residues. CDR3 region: CSVGTSGKTRSYNEQFF. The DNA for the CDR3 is TGCAGCGTTGGGACTAGCGGGAAAACCCGCTCCTACAATGAGCAGTTCTTC.

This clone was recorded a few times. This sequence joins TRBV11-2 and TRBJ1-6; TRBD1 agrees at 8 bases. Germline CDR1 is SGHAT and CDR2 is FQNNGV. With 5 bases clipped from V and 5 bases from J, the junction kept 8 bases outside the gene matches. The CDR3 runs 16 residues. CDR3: CASSQPGQGNNSPLHF. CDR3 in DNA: TGTGCCAGCAGCCAACCCGGACAGGGCAATAATTCACCCCTCCACTTT.